This TCR beta chain was sequenced during a study of cytomegalovirus exposure and HLA in healthy donors. Study details: Around 200 million T cells yielded roughly 120 million unique TCR beta sequences, as an earlier analysis found.

It was with 60 Vbeta and 13 Jbeta primers that the PCR ran. Assay: immunoSEQ multiplex PCR; the TCRdb copy retains only in-frame clones and omits some. Counted here are approximately 190,000 clones, around 83% occurring once; the ten biggest clones make up about 0.8%. Of note for this clone: The antigen remains unidentified.

Whole-study results and caveats: Researchers reported in a later analysis that a missense DCLRE1C variant was tied to TCR beta V- and J-gene trimming. The records held CMV serostatus as the only immune exposure information. In an earlier analysis, about 87% or about 30%: the productive usage of most TCR beta V segments.

Trimming cost V 4 bases and J 2 bases; bases outside gene matches: 6. Germline lookup yields CDR1 SGHDT and CDR2 YYEEEE. The CDR3 runs to 15 residues. The rearrangement joins TRBV5-6 to TRBJ1-2; 9 positions match TRBD1. The TCR was taken from a woman aged 18-29 years in good health and CMV-seronegative. Sequenced: PBMCs. The CDR3, as DNA: TGTGCCAGCAGCGGCCGGGACAGGGTAAACTATGGCTACACCTTC. This translates into CASSGRDRVNYGYTF.